Here is one T cell receptor beta chain with its context. Its binding antigen is unknown. No base quality information exists; no much larger clone differs at one position. The sample belongs to a study of blood T cell repertoires in COVID-19 (dated by TCRdb to 2018 to 2021). For the study in its entirety: Samples covering the acute and convalescent phases of COVID-19 were provided by collaborators in the United States, Italy and Spain. The material from the prospective study consisted of cDNA or gDNA derived from T cells, B-cell-depleted T cells, or PBMCs. Deeply sampled blood TCRbeta repertoires from subjects exposed to, actively infected with, or recovered from COVID-19 were included in the dataset. The repertoires were released in a freely available public database intended as a resource for research on the immune response to SARS-CoV-2. Samples came from the ongoing ImmuneRACE study (first 160 participants) plus 1,254 subjects from 6 global collaborators. A de-identified subject ID, COVID-19 status, age in years and sex were almost always included in the sample metadata. Where HLA class I and class II types were available, the types were taken from metadata supplied by the sample provider, not from assay-based typing.

The immunoSEQ Assay, a bias-controlled multiplex PCR, was used to amplify TCRbeta CDR3 regions from genomic DNA. The authors' analysis ran thus. The number of nucleated cells in each sample was estimated by amplification of reference gene primers within the assay. Sequence reads were collapsed and filtered to measure the absolute abundance of every unique TCRbeta CDR3 rearrangement. For each sample, productive Simpson clonality was calculated as the square root of Simpson's diversity index over productive rearrangements. Imported from immuneACCESS, the table was reduced by TCRdb to in-frame sequences with V and J called. These copies leave out some clones; in studies compared against another copy, an unresolved V gene accounts for under half, and the cause of the remainder is not known. The V and J calls and clone size are taken from that table; D and trimming were inferred from the DNA. The sample includes some 99,000 clones, with around 83% observed a single time. Under 15% of the sample rests with the top ten.

General conclusions and limits of the study: The amount of clinical and demographic metadata varied by source and participant and was provided uncurated.

Each collaborating institution followed its own protocols to collect whole blood in K2EDTA tubes. Collaborator samples were shipped for TCRbeta analysis as frozen whole blood, isolated PBMCs, or DNA extracted from either sample type. Relative to germline, V is 4 bases shorter and J is 4 bases shorter, with 16 bases between their ends. Per the germline V gene, KGHSH is the CDR1 and LQKENI is the CDR2. The CDR3 sequence holds 15 residues, the cysteine and phenylalanine included. Only the CDR3 DNA stays, 45 bases, in frame from base 1. Sample: peripheral blood. Recombination joined TRBV18 with TRBJ1-1; possibly the D gene is TRBD1, per 6 matching bases. The TCR was taken from an older woman in a cohort sampled during active or convalescent COVID-19. CDR3 region: CASSHTREGGTEAFF. DNA sequence: TGTGCCAGCTCACACACGAGGGAGGGGGGCACTGAAGCTTTCTTT.